This TCR beta chain was identified in a study of early stage breast cancer tumors. The CDR3 is 11 residues long. Looked up from germline, CDR1 is DFQATT and CDR2 is SNEGSKA (reference sequence). The germline V and J ends were trimmed by 5 bases and 8 bases, with 12 bases remaining between them. Measured with immunoSEQ multiplex PCR; TCRdb has only the in-frame clones, and not every one. The table records nearly 70,000 clones, less than 90% of them present only once. Sequenced material: blood. The chain is built from TRBV20-1 and TRBJ1-2, with a tentative D call TRBD1 (5 bases). This receptor was obtained from a person aged 35-55 years with breast cancer. Here the CDR3 DNA reads TGCAGTGCTGGACAAGTCTACGGCTACACCTTC. It translates to CSAGQVYGYTF.